This T cell receptor (beta chain) was recorded in a study of neoadjuvant anti-PD-1 for oral cavity cancer. Overall study results and limits: Treg/Th17 ratio rose with pretreatment blood and fell with post-treatment tumor TCRbeta clonality.

Only in-frame clones appear in the TCRdb table, and some are missing; sequencing was by immunoSEQ multiplex PCR. The data contain more than 13,000 clones, roughly 74% of them singletons. The time point was: after neoadjuvant nivolumab, at surgical resection. Blood cells were analyzed directly, without culture or expansion. In regard to this clone: Its antigen is undetermined.

This TCR was sampled from a person between 35 and 79 years old with oral cavity squamous cell carcinoma. Sequenced material: PBMCs, taken after nivolumab (anti-PD-1) treatment.

CDR3 in amino acids: CASRGQPQETQYF. As DNA, the CDR3 is TGTGCCAGCAGGGGACAACCGCAAGAGACCCAGTACTTC. The chain employs TRBV7-6 and TRBJ2-5, with D maybe TRBD1 (6 bases). The CDR3 contains 13 residues. With 6 bases removed from V and 2 bases from J, the gap between germline ends came to 10 bases. The germline V gene has CDR1 SGHVS and CDR2 FNYEAQ.